These T cell receptor beta chains were read from a single sample in a study of blood T cells in healthy people across ages. TCRdb called the 5' RACE reads again in MiXCR, with one record for every CDR3 protein. The repertoire consists of 800,000 to 950,000 distinct CDR3 sequences, with 36% occurring once and the leading ten covering roughly 13%. Sequencing was done on a sample of blood. These receptor sequences come from a man aged 18 to 30 in good health. The CDR3 runs from the conserved cysteine through the conserved F or W. The order of the fields is V gene, D gene, J gene, CDR3 protein. D genes are given only for firm matches.

TRBV2	.	.	CASSGNSQETQFF
TRBV9	.	TRBJ2-1	CASSGGPATLNNEQFF
TRBV20-1	TRBD1	.	CSASFMGQGLYNEQYF
TRBV7-9	TRBD2	TRBJ2-1	CATSTSGGQNEQFF
TRBV11-2	TRBD2	TRBJ2-5	CASSFGLAETQYF
TRBV20-1	.	TRBJ2-5	CSARTQQETQYF
TRBV20-1	.	TRBJ2-7	CSARTGHTYEQYF
TRBV5-1	.	TRBJ1-1	CASTKSTRQANTEAFF
TRBV20-1	.	TRBJ2-1	CSAREATGRGYNEQFF
TRBV5-1	.	TRBJ2-7	CASSAGGGDEQYF
TRBV2	.	TRBJ1-2	CASTGSRVYGYTF
TRBV10-3	.	TRBJ2-1	CAVTVGYEQFF
TRBV25-1	.	TRBJ2-1	CASSDPSRDEQFF
TRBV5-4	.	TRBJ2-1	CASSHPSEGARNEQFF
TRBV12-3/TRBV12-4	.	TRBJ2-1	CASSLVPPGRANYNEQFF
TRBV4-3	.	TRBJ2-3	CASSQDSGRAGDTQYF
TRBV7-3	.	TRBJ2-2	CASSLNWGLRQPDTGELFF
TRBV12-3/TRBV12-4	TRBD2	TRBJ2-7	CASSLSPAGGGEQYF
TRBV20-1	.	TRBJ1-5	CSTTHGGFQPQHF
TRBV7-3	.	TRBJ2-7	CASSLRDVKTSYEQYF
TRBV28	.	TRBJ2-7	CASSVGIHYEQYF
TRBV12-3/TRBV12-4	.	TRBJ1-2	CASSLGLRPMGGYTF
TRBV5-1	TRBD2	TRBJ2-5	CASSSGLAGALYQETQYF
TRBV20-1	TRBD1	TRBJ2-1	CSASPGQGKSNYNEQFF
TRBV7-2	.	TRBJ2-1	CASSPVIGSYNEQFF
TRBV28	.	TRBJ2-3	CASSLYRDPTDTQYF
TRBV5-1	.	TRBJ2-1	CASSYLSSDYNEQFF
TRBV2	.	TRBJ1-4	CASSEAPRKLFF
TRBV28	TRBD1	TRBJ1-4	CASRGQAANEKLFF
TRBV6-6	.	TRBJ2-5	CASSPPMEETQYF
TRBV3-1	.	TRBJ2-7	CASSRFRQGSYEQYF
TRBV4-1	.	TRBJ2-5	CASSRERQDNEQYF
TRBV12-3/TRBV12-4	TRBD1	.	CASSLLAAGTGSSYNEQYF
TRBV27	.	TRBJ1-1	CASSLYAGLNTEAFF
TRBV10-3	TRBD1	TRBJ2-3	CAIHTAGTGGRDTQYF
TRBV29-1	TRBD1	TRBJ2-3	CSVEDTGERTLLSTDTQYF
TRBV6-2/TRBV6-3	TRBD1	TRBJ2-7	CAIRDPGQGTYEQYF
TRBV4-3	.	TRBJ1-2	CASSQEVGQLNYGCTF
TRBV27	.	TRBJ1-1	CASRGGERGTEAFF
TRBV6-5	.	TRBJ2-3	CASSSRTLGTSTDTQYF
TRBV4-1	.	TRBJ2-3	CASSQGVLARDTQYF
TRBV11-3	.	TRBJ2-2	CASSSASKDGELFF
TRBV9	.	TRBJ2-3	CASSVGGPGTDTQYF
TRBV20-1	.	.	CSARLGVEQYF
TRBV7-2	.	TRBJ2-1	CASSSAGHTYNEQFF